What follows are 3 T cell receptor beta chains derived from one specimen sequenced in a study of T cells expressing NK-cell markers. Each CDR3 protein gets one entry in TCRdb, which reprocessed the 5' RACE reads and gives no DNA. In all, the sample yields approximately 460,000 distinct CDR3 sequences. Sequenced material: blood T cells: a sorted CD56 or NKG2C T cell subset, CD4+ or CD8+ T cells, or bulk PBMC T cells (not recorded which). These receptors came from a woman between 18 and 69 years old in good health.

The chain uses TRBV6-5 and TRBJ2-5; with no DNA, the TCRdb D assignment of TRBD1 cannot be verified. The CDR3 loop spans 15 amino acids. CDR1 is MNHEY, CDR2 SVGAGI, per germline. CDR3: CASSYLPGQQETQYF.

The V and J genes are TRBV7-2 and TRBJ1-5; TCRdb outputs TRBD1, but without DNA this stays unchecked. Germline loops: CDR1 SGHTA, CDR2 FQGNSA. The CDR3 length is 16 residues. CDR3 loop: CASSHWTGEINQPQHF.

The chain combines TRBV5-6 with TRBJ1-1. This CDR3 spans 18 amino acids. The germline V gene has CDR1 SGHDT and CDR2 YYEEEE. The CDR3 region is CASSLMRRGRKGNTEAFF.